This T cell receptor (beta chain) was sequenced in a study of cytomegalovirus exposure and HLA in healthy donors. Germline CDR1 reads MGHDK; CDR2 reads SYGVNS. CDR3 length: 13 amino acids. The V and J ends lost 4 bases and 2 bases respectively, with 8 bases between them. PCR employed 60 Vbeta and 13 Jbeta primers. This table comes from immunoSEQ multiplex PCR, and its TCRdb copy is limited to in-frame clones, with some not included. The profile covers fewer than 110,000 clones, with about 80% appearing a single time and roughly 4% taken by the ten largest. This clone came up once. The TCR was taken from a man between 35 and 55 years old in good health and CMV-seronegative. The rearrangement links TRBV25-1 to TRBJ1-2, with D unresolved. Material for sequencing was PBMCs. The CDR3 DNA is TGTGCCAGCAGTGTTCAGATCAACTATGGCTACACCTTC. It specifies CASSVQINYGYTF.